These 17 T cell receptor beta chains were all obtained from the same sample, sequenced in a study of tumor-infiltrating lymphocytes in glioblastoma multiforme. Three nested ARM-PCR rounds with V-beta and C-beta primers built TCRB libraries. TCRdb analysed the multiplex PCR reads with MiXCR anew, one entry per CDR3 protein. The repertoire consists of about 32,000 distinct CDR3 sequences, with about 64% occurring once and the leading ten covering 33%. Material for sequencing was brain tumor tissue. These receptor sequences come from a male donor with glioblastoma.

Many counts were recorded for this clonotype. The rearrangement joins TRBV4-1 to TRBJ2-7; 11 bases line up with TRBD2. V lost 5 bases, J lost 5 bases, and 20 bases stayed unmatched. CDR3 length: 19 amino acids. Germline V CDR1 and CDR2: MGHRA, YSYEKL. The CDR3 region is CASSFRTSKLAGVPDEQYF. DNA of the CDR3: TGCGCCAGCAGCTTCCGTACCTCGAAACTAGCGGGAGTGCCCGACGAGCAGTACTTC.

V and J are TRBV11-3 and TRBJ1-2; D unclear. V was pared by 2 bases and J by 4 bases, with 20 bases between. The V gene's germline CDR1 is SGHNT and CDR2 YENEEA. The CDR3 is made up of 17 amino acids. The CDR3 loop reads CASSLIRHNSWVYGYTF. Written as DNA, the CDR3 is TGTGCCAGCAGCTTAATCAGGCATAATTCTTGGGTCTATGGCTACACCTTC.

Regarding this clonotype: A junction end diverges from the germline sequence, so it may reflect a read error. This chain uses TRBV6-5 with TRBJ2-2; the D gene is possibly TRBD2 (5 bases). Germline V gives CDR1 MNHEY, CDR2 SVGAGI. The CDR3 contains 14 residues. This chain's CDR3 is CASSYSRQIWELFF. CDR3 nucleotides: TGTGCCAGCAGTTACTCTCGGCAGATCTGGGAGCTATTTTTT.

Note on this clonotype: The junction does not match germline at one end; this may be a read error. The rearrangement joins TRBV4-1 to TRBJ2-1, with 9 bases identical to TRBD1. Per the germline V gene, CDR1 is MGHRA and CDR2 is YSYEKL. This CDR3 has 15 residues. The CDR3 nucleotides are TGTGCCAGCAGCCTGATATACCGACAGGGGGATGAGCTGTTCTTC. It codes for CASSLIYRQGDELFF.

A remark on this clonotype: Since the CDR3 does not end with the conserved phenylalanine or tryptophan, this likely comes from a read error. The DNA is left out, because the CDR3 cannot be placed on it with certainty; the CDR3 is given as TCRdb lists it. The genes are TRBV29-1 and TRBJ2-3; TRBD2, the table's D call, lacks a check against the DNA. The CDR3 sequence runs 11 residues, both termini included. Germline loops: CDR1 SQVTM, CDR2 ANQGSEA. The CDR3 is CSVSPLAAQYI.

The sample holds many counts of this clonotype. The chain combines TRBV5-1 with TRBJ1-4; 9 nucleotides match TRBD1. The CDR3 is 15 amino acids. Germline V lookup: CDR1 SGHRS, CDR2 YFSETQ. Trimming cost V 4 bases and J 8 bases; bases outside gene matches: 9. CDR3 sequence (DNA): TGCGCCAGCAGCCCCGGGACAGGGTTACGAGAAAAACTGTTTTTT. Encoded protein: CASSPGTGLREKLFF.

The chain links TRBV20-1 to TRBJ2-2; TRBD2 agrees at 7 bases. The junction had 11 bases not matched to a gene; V was cut back by 3 bases and J by 7 bases. Germline V lookup: CDR1 DFQATT, CDR2 SNEGSKA (reference sequence). The CDR3 extends over 15 amino acids. The chain's CDR3 is CSARGVAGEGGELFF. CDR3 nucleotide sequence: TGCAGTGCTAGGGGGGTTGCGGGAGAGGGCGGGGAGCTGTTTTTT.

This clonotype has a handful of counts. V is TRBV7-6 and J is TRBJ2-3; D ambiguous. CDR3 size: 14 residues. Germline CDR1 SGHVS, CDR2 FNYEAQ. V was shortened by 5 bases and J by 6 bases, with 15 bases between the two germline ends. The CDR3 DNA reads as TGTGCCAGCAGCGATTATGAGTTCGCGGATACGCAGTATTTT. Amino acids: CASSDYEFADTQYF.

Turning to this clonotype: A much more abundant neighbour one base away suggests this may be a read error. V gene TRBV5-6 combines with J gene TRBJ2-3; D not certain. The length of the CDR3 is 15 residues. Germline V gene data show CDR1 as SGHDT and CDR2 as YYEEEE. CDR3 amino acids: CAGSSSLAVTDMQYF. The CDR3 bases are TGTGCCGGCAGCTCCTCGTTGGCGGTCACAGATATGCAGTATTTT.

This sequence joins TRBV5-8 and TRBJ1-6, with TRBD1 as a possible D gene (5 bases). Germline values: CDR1 SGHTS, CDR2 YDEGEE. V was clipped by 2 bases and J by 9 bases, with 12 bases between them. CDR3 length equals 14 residues. CDR3 sequence: CASSFLGGGSPLHF. The DNA for the CDR3 is TGTGCCAGCAGCTTCTTGGGCGGGGGTTCACCCCTCCACTTT.

This clonotype was seen just once. The chain has TRBV18 and TRBJ1-4; D is unresolved. This CDR3 has 15 residues. The germline gives CDR1 KGHSH, CDR2 LQKENI. V dropped 2 bases and J dropped 2 bases, with 9 bases sitting between them. The CDR3 protein is CASSPEGFTNEKLFF. The CDR3 nucleotides read TGTGCCAGCTCACCAGAAGGGTTCACTAATGAAAAACTGTTTTTT.

Remarks on this clonotype: The junction departs from the called germline gene at one end, perhaps through a read error. CDR3 loop: CSAPSGGGGYAVF. The DNA for the CDR3 is TGCAGTGCCCCTTCGGGGGGGGGGGGTTACGCAGTATTT. The J gene is TRBJ2-3, the V gene TRBV20-1; 8 bases agree with TRBD2. This CDR3 has 13 residues. CDR1 and CDR2 (germline): DFQATT, SNEGSKA (reference sequence).

This clonotype was counted many times. CDR3 DNA: TGTGCCAGCAGCCCGGGGACAGGGGGCCGGGAAAAACTGTTTTTT. This gives the protein CASSPGTGGREKLFF. The chain recombines TRBV28 with TRBJ1-4; 12 bases match TRBD1. V lost 6 bases, J lost 8 bases, and 7 bases stayed unmatched. The CDR3 covers 15 residues. Germline lookup yields CDR1 MDHEN and CDR2 SYDVKM.

This clonotype came up many times. The genes are TRBV20-1 and TRBJ2-1; the D gene could be TRBD1 or TRBD2 (5 bases each). V was cut by 1 base and J by 0 bases, with 13 bases left in between. The CDR3 loop spans 16 amino acids. CDR1 is DFQATT, CDR2 SNEGSKA, per germline (reference sequence). In DNA form, the CDR3 reads TGCAGTGCTAGAGGGCAGGGAGTAAGCTCCTACAATGAGCAGTTCTTC. It codes for CSARGQGVSSYNEQFF.

The rearrangement uses TRBV10-3 and TRBJ2-1; 10 bases line up with TRBD1. The germline V gene has CDR1 ENHRY and CDR2 SYGVKD. The CDR3 extends over 14 amino acids. With V trimmed by 9 bases and J by 13 bases, 15 bases remained unmatched. This CDR3 is CAITPGQGICEQFF. The CDR3 DNA reads TGTGCCATAACCCCGGGACAGGGGATCTGTGAACAGTTCTTC.

A remark on this clonotype: At one end the junction does not follow the germline gene, possibly because of a read error. The chain joins TRBV6-6 to TRBJ2-7; TRBD2 matches 8 bases. The CDR3 runs to 14 residues. The V gene's germline CDR1 is MNHNY and CDR2 SVGAGI (reference sequence). CDR3 DNA: TGTGCCAGCACACTCGCGGGAGGTACCTACGAGCACTACTTC. As protein: CASTLAGGTYEHYF.

With respect to this clonotype: Its ends do not fully match the called genes, so a read error is possible. This chain connects TRBV20-1 to TRBJ2-7; D tentatively reads TRBD1 or TRBD2 (5 bases each). Per germline, CDR1 DFQATT and CDR2 SNEGSKA (reference sequence). This CDR3 spans 15 amino acids. The CDR3 DNA is TGCAGTACTAGAGAAAGGGGCAGAGACACCTACGAGCAGTACTTC. Amino acid sequence: CSTRERGRDTYEQYF.